The 17 T cell receptor beta chains given below trace back to one sample, sequenced in a study of CD8 T cells in ankylosing spondylitis. One entry per CDR3 protein results from TCRdb running MiXCR on the 5' RACE reads. Found here are 150,000 or so distinct CDR3 sequences, around a third of them singletons; the top ten hold about 5.5%. Sequenced input: synovial fluid, either unsorted or a sorted T cell fraction (not recorded which). The receptors come from a male donor with ankylosing spondylitis.

CDR3 protein: CASSPPGTGIGAEAFF. Here the CDR3 DNA reads TGTGCCAGCAGCCCGCCGGGGACAGGGATTGGGGCTGAAGCTTTCTTT. This rearrangement joins TRBV9 to TRBJ1-1, with 9 bases identical to TRBD1. Germline V gene sequence: CDR1 SGDLS, CDR2 YYNGEE. The CDR3 contains 16 residues. With V trimmed by 4 bases and J by 6 bases, 13 bases remained unmatched.

The J gene is TRBJ2-3, the V gene TRBV20-1, with D uncertain. The CDR3 loop spans 14 amino acids. Germline V gene lookup returns CDR1 DFQATT and CDR2 SNEGSKA (reference sequence). V lost 6 bases to trimming and J lost 4 bases, with 17 bases between them. As DNA, the CDR3 is TGCAGTGCAACTTCGGACGTAGGCCCAGATACGCAGTATTTT. The encoded protein is CSATSDVGPDTQYF.

The CDR3 DNA sequence: TGTGCCACCGTTCTGATGAACACTGAAGCTTTCTTT. This sequence encodes CATVLMNTEAFF. The chain joins TRBV24-1 to TRBJ1-1, with no clear D. Per the germline V gene, CDR1 is KGHDR and CDR2 is SFDVKD. CDR3 size: 12 residues. With 9 bases removed from V and 0 bases from J, the gap between germline ends came to 7 bases.

This clonotype has a handful of counts. V gene TRBV4-2 combines with J gene TRBJ2-7; D gene unclear. Germline V CDR1 and CDR2: LGHNA, YNFKEQ. The CDR3 length is 13 residues. V lost 1 base to trimming and J lost 2 bases, with 6 bases between them. Here the CDR3 DNA reads TGTGCCAGCAGCCAAGGACCAACCTACGAGCAGTACTTC. Its translation: CASSQGPTYEQYF.

Here the CDR3 DNA reads TGCAGTGCCCCTAGCGGGAGGAGCTCCTACAATGAGCAGTTCTTC. Protein sequence: CSAPSGRSSYNEQFF. V and J are TRBV20-1 and TRBJ2-1; 11 nucleotides match TRBD2. With V trimmed by 6 bases and J by 0 bases, 4 bases remained unmatched. CDR1 and CDR2 from the germline V gene are DFQATT and SNEGSKA (reference sequence). The CDR3 has 15 residues.

The chain has TRBV7-3 and TRBJ2-1, with D tentatively TRBD1 (5 bases). V gave up 5 bases and J gave up 7 bases, with 12 bases separating them. Per germline, CDR1 SGHTA and CDR2 FQGTGA. The CDR3 has 13 amino acids. The CDR3: CASSLQPGNEQFF. The CDR3 DNA follows: TGTGCCAGCAGCCTCCAACCAGGGAATGAGCAGTTCTTC.

The V and J genes are TRBV20-1 and TRBJ1-4; no reliable D call. Trimming took 5 bases from V and 16 from J, leaving 14 bases between them. Per the germline V gene, CDR1 is DFQATT and CDR2 is SNEGSKA (reference sequence). The CDR3 loop spans 10 amino acids. The CDR3 DNA reads TGCAGTGCTGGGTTACATTTACAGTTTTTT. Its protein is CSAGLHLQFF.

This clonotype was observed a few times. This chain joins TRBV7-2 and TRBJ2-2; 10 nucleotides match TRBD2. V was clipped by 2 bases and J by 6 bases; unmatched bases: 6. Germline V gene lookup returns CDR1 SGHTA and CDR2 FQGNSA. This CDR3 has 16 amino acids. The CDR3 DNA sequence: TGTGCCAGCAGCTTAAGCGGGGGGGCATTCTCCGGGGAGCTGTTTTTT. It is translated as CASSLSGGAFSGELFF. Combining the CDR3 with reference TRBV7-2 and TRBJ2-2 gives the whole variable domain GAGVSQSPSNKVTEKGKDVELRCDPISGHTALYWYRQSLGQGLEFLIYFQGNSAPDKSGLPSDRFSAERTGGSVSTLTIQRTQQEDSAVYLCASSLSGGAFSGELFFGEGSRLTVL.

Points on this clonotype: A much larger clone is a single base away; this may be a read error. The chain employs TRBV12-3 or TRBV12-4 and TRBJ1-1; no definite D call. The CDR3 covers 14 residues. The CDR3 nucleotides read TGTGCCAGCACGATAGGTTTCGTGAACACTGTAGCTTTCTTT. The encoded protein is CASTIGFVNTVAFF.

This clonotype has a handful of counts. V and J are TRBV19 and TRBJ1-1, with D hard to call. The V gene's germline CDR1 is LNHDA and CDR2 SQIVND (reference sequence). Trimming took 7 bases from V and 0 from J, leaving 15 bases between them. The CDR3 contains 15 residues. The CDR3 sequence: CASTGDTYLNTEAFF. The CDR3 DNA is TGTGCCAGTACCGGCGACACATACTTGAACACTGAAGCTTTCTTT.

In this sample, this clonotype turned up many times. This chain joins TRBV12-3 or TRBV12-4 and TRBJ2-1; 8 positions match TRBD2. The CDR3 is 15 amino acids. The trim removed 7 bases at V and 8 bases at J, leaving 13 bases unmatched. In DNA form, the CDR3 reads TGTGCCAGCATCCTATCGGGAGGGCCTAAGGATGAGCAGTTCTTC. It codes for CASILSGGPKDEQFF.

The sample holds a few counts of this clonotype. This chain joins TRBV12-3 or TRBV12-4 and TRBJ1-6; D gene unclear. This CDR3 has 12 residues. The V end lost 5 bases, the J end lost 11 bases, and 10 bases lay between the germline ends. The CDR3 region has the DNA TGTGCCAGCAGTCGCCAAGCGACACCCCTCCACTTT. Its translation is CASSRQATPLHF.

The chain uses TRBV5-1 and TRBJ2-2; D may be TRBD2 (6 bases). Germline V gives CDR1 SGHRS, CDR2 YFSETQ. The CDR3 extends over 16 amino acids. V lost 0 bases and J lost 5, with 14 bases in between. For the CDR3, the DNA is TGCGCCAGCAGCTTGGCCACAGGTCGGGGGACCGGGGAGCTGTTTTTT. Protein: CASSLATGRGTGELFF.

V is TRBV20-1 and J is TRBJ2-7, with 9 bases fitting TRBD1. The ends lost 4 bases at V and 0 bases at J; junction bases unmatched: 7. The CDR3 spans 15 residues. Germline CDR1 DFQATT, CDR2 SNEGSKA (reference sequence). CDR3 loop: CSAISGTGSSYEQYF. The CDR3 nucleotides read TGCAGTGCTATCTCCGGGACAGGGAGCTCCTACGAGCAGTACTTC.

The CDR3 nucleotides read TGCAGTGCTAGATCCGTCAGGGCTGAAAAACTGTTTTTT. Encoded protein: CSARSVRAEKLFF. The rearrangement links TRBV20-1 to TRBJ1-4; D might be TRBD1 (5 bases). Germline V lookup: CDR1 DFQATT, CDR2 SNEGSKA (reference sequence). This CDR3 spans 13 amino acids. V lost 2 bases and J 7 bases, leaving 11 bases between the germline ends.

By frequency in the sample, this clonotype is medium-sized. This rearrangement joins TRBV28 to TRBJ2-1; D might be TRBD1 (5 bases). The germline V and J ends were trimmed by 5 bases and 8 bases, with 10 bases remaining between them. The germline V gene has CDR1 MDHEN and CDR2 SYDVKM. This CDR3 is 12 amino acids long. The CDR3 DNA reads TGTGCCAGCAGTACACAGGTATATGAGCAGTTCTTC. It translates to CASSTQVYEQFF.

This clonotype has just a few counts. The chain uses TRBV6-5 and TRBJ2-7; weak D call: TRBD1 (5 bases). Germline loops: CDR1 MNHEY, CDR2 SVGAGI. This CDR3 region has 13 residues. Deletions cut 2 bases from V and 6 bases from J, with 11 bases between. CDR3 sequence reads: CASSYDRGSEQYF. The CDR3 DNA is TGTGCCAGCAGTTACGATAGGGGTAGCGAGCAGTACTTC.